One T cell receptor beta chain is described in this entry. This table comes from immunoSEQ multiplex PCR, and its TCRdb copy is limited to in-frame clones, with some not included. The repertoire has about 280,000 clones, roughly 85% of them found once; the top ten carry approximately 6%. The data were obtained in a study of blood T cell repertoires in COVID-19. Study information: Specimens from acute and convalescent COVID-19 originated in the United States, Italy and Spain.

V lost 3 bases to trimming and J lost 7 bases; unmatched junction nucleotides: 8. The CDR3 length is 14 residues. Germline CDR1 reads GTSNPN; CDR2 reads SVGIG (reference sequence). The study assigned cohorts using participant-reported clinical history. Two negative PCRs, clearance, or symptom resolution characterized the recovered Cohort 3 donors. This chain links TRBV30 with TRBJ1-1; TRBD1 matches 10 bases. This TCR was sampled from a woman aged 40 to 50 who had recovered from COVID-19. The material sequenced was PBMCs or T cells enriched from blood (not recorded which). CDR3 DNA sequence: TGTGCCTGGAGCGCGGGACAGGGGCGTGTTGAAGCTTTCTTT. Protein sequence: CAWSAGQGRVEAFF.